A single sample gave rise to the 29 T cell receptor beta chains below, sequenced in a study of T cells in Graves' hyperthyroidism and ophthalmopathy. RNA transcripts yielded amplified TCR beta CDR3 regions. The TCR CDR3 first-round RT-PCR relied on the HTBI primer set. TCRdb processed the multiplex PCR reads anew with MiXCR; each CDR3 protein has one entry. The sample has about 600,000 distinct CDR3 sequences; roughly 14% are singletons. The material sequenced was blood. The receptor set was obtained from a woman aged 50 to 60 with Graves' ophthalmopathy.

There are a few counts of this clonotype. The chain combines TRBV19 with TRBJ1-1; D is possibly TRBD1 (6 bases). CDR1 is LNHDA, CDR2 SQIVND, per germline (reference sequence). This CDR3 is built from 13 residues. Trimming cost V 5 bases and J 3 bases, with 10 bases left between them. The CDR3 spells CASSVKGDTEAFF. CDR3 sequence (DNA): TGTGCCAGTAGTGTCAAGGGGGACACTGAAGCTTTCTTT. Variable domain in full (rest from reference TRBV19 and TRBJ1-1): DGGITQSPKYLFRKEGQNVTLSCEQNLNHDAMYWYRQDPGQGLRLIYYSQIVNDFQKGDIAEGYSVSREKKESFPLTVTSAQKNPTAFYLCASSVKGDTEAFFGQGTRLTVV.

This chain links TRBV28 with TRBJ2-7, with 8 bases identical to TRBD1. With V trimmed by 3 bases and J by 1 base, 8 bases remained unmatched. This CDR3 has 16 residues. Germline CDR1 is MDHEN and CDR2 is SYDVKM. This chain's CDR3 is CASSFSGRGRSYEQYF. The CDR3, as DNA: TGTGCCAGCAGTTTTAGTGGCAGGGGGCGATCCTACGAGCAGTACTTC. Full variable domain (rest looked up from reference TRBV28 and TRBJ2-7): DVKVTQSSRYLVKRTGEKVFLECVQDMDHENMFWYRQDPGLGLRLIYFSYDVKMKEKGDIPEGYSVSREKKERFSLILESASTNQTSMYLCASSFSGRGRSYEQYFGPGTRLTVT.

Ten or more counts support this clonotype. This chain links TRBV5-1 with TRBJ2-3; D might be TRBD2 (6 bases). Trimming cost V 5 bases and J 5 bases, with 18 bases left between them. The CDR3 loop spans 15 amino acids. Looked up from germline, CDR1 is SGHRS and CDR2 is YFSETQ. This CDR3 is CASRPQGGVEDTQYF. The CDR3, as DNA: TGCGCCAGCAGACCCCAAGGCGGGGTGGAAGATACGCAGTATTTT.

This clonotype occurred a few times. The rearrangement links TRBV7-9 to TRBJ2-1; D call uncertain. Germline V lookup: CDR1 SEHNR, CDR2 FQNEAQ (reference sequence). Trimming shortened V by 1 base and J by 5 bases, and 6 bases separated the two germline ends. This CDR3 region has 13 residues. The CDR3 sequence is CASSLDLDNEQFF. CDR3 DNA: TGTGCCAGCAGCTTAGATTTAGACAATGAGCAGTTCTTC.

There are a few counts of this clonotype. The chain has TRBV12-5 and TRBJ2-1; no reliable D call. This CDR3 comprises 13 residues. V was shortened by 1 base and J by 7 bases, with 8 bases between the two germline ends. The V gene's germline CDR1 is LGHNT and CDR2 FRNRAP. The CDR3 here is CASGLELVNEQFF. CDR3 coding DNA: TGTGCTAGTGGTTTGGAGCTGGTTAATGAGCAGTTCTTC.

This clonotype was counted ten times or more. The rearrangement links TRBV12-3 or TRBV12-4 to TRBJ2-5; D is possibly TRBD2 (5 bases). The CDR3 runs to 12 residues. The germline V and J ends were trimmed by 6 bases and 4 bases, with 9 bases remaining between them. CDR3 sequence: CASRERAETQYF. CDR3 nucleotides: TGTGCCAGCAGGGAGAGGGCAGAGACCCAGTACTTC.

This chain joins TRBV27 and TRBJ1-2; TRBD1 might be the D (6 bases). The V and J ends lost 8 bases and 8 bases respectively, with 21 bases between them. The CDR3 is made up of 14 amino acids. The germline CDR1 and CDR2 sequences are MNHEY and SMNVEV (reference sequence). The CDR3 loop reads CASALSRDIRGYTF. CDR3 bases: TGTGCCAGCGCCCTAAGTAGGGACATCCGGGGCTACACCTTC.

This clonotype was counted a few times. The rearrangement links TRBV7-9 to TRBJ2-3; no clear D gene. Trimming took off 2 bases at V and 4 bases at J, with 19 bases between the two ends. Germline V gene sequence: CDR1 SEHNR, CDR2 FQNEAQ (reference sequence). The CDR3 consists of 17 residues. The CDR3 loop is CASSLRVGNRIADTQYF. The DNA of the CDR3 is TGTGCCAGCAGCTTAAGGGTAGGGAACCGTATAGCAGATACGCAGTATTTT.

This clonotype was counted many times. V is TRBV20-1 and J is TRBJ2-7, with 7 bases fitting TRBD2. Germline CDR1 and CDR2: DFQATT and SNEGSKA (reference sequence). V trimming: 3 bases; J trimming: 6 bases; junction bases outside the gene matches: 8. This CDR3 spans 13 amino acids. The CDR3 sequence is CSASRDYGTEQYF. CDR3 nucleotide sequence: TGCAGTGCTAGTAGGGACTATGGTACCGAGCAGTACTTC.

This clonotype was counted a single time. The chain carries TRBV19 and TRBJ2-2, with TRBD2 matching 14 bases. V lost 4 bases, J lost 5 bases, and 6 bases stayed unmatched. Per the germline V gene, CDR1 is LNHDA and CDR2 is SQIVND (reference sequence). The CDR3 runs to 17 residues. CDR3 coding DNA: TGTGCCAGTAGTAGGGGAGGGACTAGCGGGAGTACCGGGGAGCTGTTTTTT. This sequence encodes CASSRGGTSGSTGELFF.

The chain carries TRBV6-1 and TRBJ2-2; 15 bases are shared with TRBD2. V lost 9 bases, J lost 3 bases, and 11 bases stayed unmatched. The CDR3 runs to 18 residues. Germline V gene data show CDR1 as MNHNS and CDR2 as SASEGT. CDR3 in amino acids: CASKPGLAGGVDTGELFF. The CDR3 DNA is TGTGCCAGTAAACCGGGACTAGCGGGAGGTGTGGACACCGGGGAGCTGTTTTTT.

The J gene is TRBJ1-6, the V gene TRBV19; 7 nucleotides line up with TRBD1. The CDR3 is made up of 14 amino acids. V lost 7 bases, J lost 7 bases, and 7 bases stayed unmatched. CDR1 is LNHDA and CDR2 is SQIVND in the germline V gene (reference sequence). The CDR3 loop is CASTWTGENSPLHF. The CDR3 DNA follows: TGTGCCAGTACCTGGACAGGTGAAAATTCACCCCTCCACTTT. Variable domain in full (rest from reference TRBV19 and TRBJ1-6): DGGITQSPKYLFRKEGQNVTLSCEQNLNHDAMYWYRQDPGQGLRLIYYSQIVNDFQKGDIAEGYSVSREKKESFPLTVTSAQKNPTAFYLCASTWTGENSPLHFGNGTRLTVT.

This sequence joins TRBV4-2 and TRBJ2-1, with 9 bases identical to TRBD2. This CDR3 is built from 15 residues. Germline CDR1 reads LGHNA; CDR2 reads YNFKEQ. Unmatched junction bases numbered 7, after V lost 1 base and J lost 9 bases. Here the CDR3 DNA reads TGTGCCAGCAGCCAAGTCGGGGCTAGCGGGGCTGAGCAGTTCTTC. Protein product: CASSQVGASGAEQFF.

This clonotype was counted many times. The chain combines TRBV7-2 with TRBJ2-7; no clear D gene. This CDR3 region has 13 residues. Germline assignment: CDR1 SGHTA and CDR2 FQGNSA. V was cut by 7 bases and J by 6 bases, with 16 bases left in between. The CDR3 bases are TGTGCCAGCAACCCGACCGTGGTCGCCGAGCAGTACTTC. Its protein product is CASNPTVVAEQYF. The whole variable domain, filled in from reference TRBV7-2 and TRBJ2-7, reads GAGVSQSPSNKVTEKGKDVELRCDPISGHTALYWYRQSLGQGLEFLIYFQGNSAPDKSGLPSDRFSAERTGGSVSTLTIQRTQQEDSAVYLCASNPTVVAEQYFGPGTRLTVT.

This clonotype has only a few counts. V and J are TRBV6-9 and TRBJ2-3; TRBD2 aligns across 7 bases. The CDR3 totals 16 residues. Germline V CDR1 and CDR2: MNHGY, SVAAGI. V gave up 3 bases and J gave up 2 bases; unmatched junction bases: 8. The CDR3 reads CASSYGLRGNTDTQYF. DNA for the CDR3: TGTGCCAGCAGTTACGGTTTGCGGGGGAACACAGATACGCAGTATTTT.

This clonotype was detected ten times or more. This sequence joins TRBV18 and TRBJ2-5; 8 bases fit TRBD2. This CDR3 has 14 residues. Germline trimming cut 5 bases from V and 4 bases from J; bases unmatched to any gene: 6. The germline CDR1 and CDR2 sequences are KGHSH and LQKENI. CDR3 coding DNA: TGTGCCAGCTCAGAACGGGAGGGCCGAGAGACCCAGTACTTC. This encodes CASSEREGRETQYF.

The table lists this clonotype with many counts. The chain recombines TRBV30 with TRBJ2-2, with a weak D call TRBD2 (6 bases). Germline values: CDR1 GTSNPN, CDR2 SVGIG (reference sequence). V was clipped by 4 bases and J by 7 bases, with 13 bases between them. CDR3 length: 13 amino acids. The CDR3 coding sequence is TGTGCCTGGACCAGCTGGAGGGACGGGGAGCTGTTTTTT. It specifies CAWTSWRDGELFF.

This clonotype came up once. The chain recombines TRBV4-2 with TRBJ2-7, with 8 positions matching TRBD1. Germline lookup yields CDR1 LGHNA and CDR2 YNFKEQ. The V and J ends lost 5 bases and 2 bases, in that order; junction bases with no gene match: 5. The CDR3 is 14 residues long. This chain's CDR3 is CASSVYRGAYEQYF. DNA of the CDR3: TGTGCCAGCAGCGTCTACAGGGGGGCCTACGAGCAGTACTTC.

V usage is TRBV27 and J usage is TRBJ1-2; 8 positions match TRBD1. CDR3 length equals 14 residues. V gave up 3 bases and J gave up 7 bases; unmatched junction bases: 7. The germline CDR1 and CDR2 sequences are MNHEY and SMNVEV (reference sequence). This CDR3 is CASSFRQGASGYTF. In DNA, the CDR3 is TGTGCCAGCAGTTTTAGGCAGGGGGCTAGTGGCTACACCTTC.

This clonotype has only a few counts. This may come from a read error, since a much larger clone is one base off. The CDR3 is CASSYSAYYGYTF. CDR3 sequence (DNA): TGTGCCAGCAGTTACTCAGCGTACTATGGCTACACCTTC. This chain joins TRBV6-8 and TRBJ1-2; D ambiguous. Between the trimmed V and J ends, which lost 0 bases and 3 bases, there was a span of 5 bases. Germline V CDR1 and CDR2: MNHGY, SAAAGT. The CDR3 spans 13 residues.

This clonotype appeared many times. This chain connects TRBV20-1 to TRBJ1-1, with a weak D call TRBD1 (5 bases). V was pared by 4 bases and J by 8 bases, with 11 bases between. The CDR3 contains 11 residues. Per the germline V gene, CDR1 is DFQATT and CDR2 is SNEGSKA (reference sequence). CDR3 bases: TGCAGTGCTAAAGGGACTTTAGAAGCTTTCTTT. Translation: CSAKGTLEAFF.

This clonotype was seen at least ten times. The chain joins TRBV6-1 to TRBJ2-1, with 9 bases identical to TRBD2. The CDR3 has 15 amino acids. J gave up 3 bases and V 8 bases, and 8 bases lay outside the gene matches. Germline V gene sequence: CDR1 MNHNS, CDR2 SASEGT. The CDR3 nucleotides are TGTGCCAGCGCGAGGTTAGCGGGAGACTACAATGAGCAGTTCTTC. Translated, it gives CASARLAGDYNEQFF.

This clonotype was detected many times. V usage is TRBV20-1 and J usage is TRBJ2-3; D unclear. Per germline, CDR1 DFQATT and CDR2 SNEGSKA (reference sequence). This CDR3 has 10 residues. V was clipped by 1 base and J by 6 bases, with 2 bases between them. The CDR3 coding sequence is TGCAGTGCTAGAGCCGATACGCAGTATTTT. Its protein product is CSARADTQYF.

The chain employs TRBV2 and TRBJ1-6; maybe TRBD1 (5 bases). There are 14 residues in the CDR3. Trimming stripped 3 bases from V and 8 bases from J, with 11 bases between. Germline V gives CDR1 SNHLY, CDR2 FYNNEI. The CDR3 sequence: CASSDPGWDSPLHF. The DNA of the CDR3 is TGTGCCAGCAGTGACCCAGGGTGGGATTCACCCCTCCACTTT.

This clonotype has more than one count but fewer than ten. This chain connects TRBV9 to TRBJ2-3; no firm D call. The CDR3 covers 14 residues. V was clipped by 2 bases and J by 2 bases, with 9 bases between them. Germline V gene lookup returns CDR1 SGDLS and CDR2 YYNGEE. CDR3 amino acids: CASSVGSFTDTQYF. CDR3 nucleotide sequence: TGTGCCAGCAGCGTCGGTAGCTTCACAGATACGCAGTATTTT.

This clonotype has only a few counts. CDR3 in DNA: TGTGCCACCAGCAGAGAACTTACCACCTTCAACAATGAGCAGTTCTTC. This encodes CATSRELTTFNNEQFF. This sequence joins TRBV15 and TRBJ2-1; D unclear. The germline V gene has CDR1 LNHNV and CDR2 YYDKDF (reference sequence). The ends were cut back, 0 bases at V and 5 bases at J, with 14 bases in the middle. The CDR3 totals 16 residues.

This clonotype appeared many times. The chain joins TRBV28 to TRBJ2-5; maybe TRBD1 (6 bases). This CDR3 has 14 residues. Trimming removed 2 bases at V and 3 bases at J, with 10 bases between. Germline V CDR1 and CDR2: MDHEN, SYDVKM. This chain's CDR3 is CASSLGQLKETQYF. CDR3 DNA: TGTGCCAGCAGTTTAGGACAGCTCAAAGAGACCCAGTACTTC. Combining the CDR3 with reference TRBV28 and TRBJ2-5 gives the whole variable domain DVKVTQSSRYLVKRTGEKVFLECVQDMDHENMFWYRQDPGLGLRLIYFSYDVKMKEKGDIPEGYSVSREKKERFSLILESASTNQTSMYLCASSLGQLKETQYFGPGTRLLVL.

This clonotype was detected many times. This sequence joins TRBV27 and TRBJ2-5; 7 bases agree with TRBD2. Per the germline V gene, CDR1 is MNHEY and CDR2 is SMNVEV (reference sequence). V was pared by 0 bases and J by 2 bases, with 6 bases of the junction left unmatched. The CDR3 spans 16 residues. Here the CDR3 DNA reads TGTGCCAGCAGTTTATCATTCGGGGGGTATCAAGAGACCCAGTACTTC. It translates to CASSLSFGGYQETQYF.

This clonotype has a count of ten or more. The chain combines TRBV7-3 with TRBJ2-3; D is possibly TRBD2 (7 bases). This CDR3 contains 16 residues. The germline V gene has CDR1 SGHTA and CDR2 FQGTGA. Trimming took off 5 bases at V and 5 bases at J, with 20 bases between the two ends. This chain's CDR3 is CASSPGAGVAGDTQYF. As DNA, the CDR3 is TGTGCCAGCAGCCCAGGGGCGGGAGTGGCGGGAGATACGCAGTATTTT.